This TCR beta chain was profiled in a study of control samples from healthy donors and cancer patients. The data were produced by immunoSEQ multiplex PCR, yet TCRdb's version contains in-frame clones alone and is incomplete. The table lists 130,000 or so clones, 80% to 90% of them singletons. V was shortened by 0 bases and J by 3 bases, with 9 bases between the two germline ends. The CDR3 contains 15 residues. Germline CDR1 SGHNT, CDR2 YYREEE (reference sequence). This rearrangement joins TRBV5-4 to TRBJ2-2; unclear D gene. The sequence was obtained from a man aged 25-45 years in good health. Sequenced input: blood. CDR3: CASSLVRGDTGELFF. CDR3 nucleotides: TGTGCCAGCAGCTTGGTGAGAGGAGACACCGGGGAGCTGTTTTTT.